This T cell receptor (beta chain) stems from a study of Graves' ophthalmopathy and Graves' hyperthyroidism. TCR beta CDR3 regions were amplified from RNA transcripts. HTBI primers were used in a first-round RT-PCR, which preceded a second-round multiplex PCR. TCRdb reprocessed the multiplex PCR reads with MiXCR, giving one entry per CDR3 protein. Among 360,000 or so distinct CDR3 sequences, around 16% were seen once, and the ten largest hold around 1.4%. Exclusion criteria comprised other autoimmune diseases, uncontrolled infections, pregnancy or lactation in patients. Symptoms, serum thyroxine and TRAb, thyroid ultrasound, and orbital computed tomography formed the diagnostic basis. V was clipped by 4 bases and J by 5 bases; unmatched bases: 13. CDR3 length: 17 amino acids. Ten or more counts support this clonotype.

The sequence came from a woman between 18 and 29 years old with Graves' ophthalmopathy. The chain couples TRBV12-3 or TRBV12-4 to TRBJ2-5; the match to TRBD2 covers 10 bases. The specimen sequenced was peripheral blood. This CDR3 is CASSSLNLAGEGETQYF. CDR3 DNA: TGTGCCAGCAGTTCGCTAAACCTAGCGGGAGAGGGGGAGACCCAGTACTTC.